These T cell receptor beta chains were read from a single sample in a study of neurological immune-mediated disorders. From the 5' RACE reads, TCRdb called clonotypes with MiXCR, one entry per CDR3 protein. The sample lists around 50,000 distinct CDR3 sequences; 3% to 4.5% were seen once. Sequences were obtained from PBMCs. The receptors derive from a young woman with multiple sclerosis. Both conserved end residues are part of each CDR3. The D gene is left open where the match is weak. Size is stated for part of the rows, as once, few or many counts, or as a class when the clone is expanded.

>TRBV7-3|TRBJ2-1|NA|many
CASSLSQDNEQFF
TGTGCCAGCAGCTTGAGCCAGGACAATGAGCAGTTCTTC
>TRBV28|TRBJ2-7|TRBD2|many
CASGEPGLGTYEQYF
TGTGCCAGCGGAGAACCGGGACTAGGAACCTACGAGCAGTACTTC
>TRBV7-6|TRBJ2-2|NA|NA
CASTPRVGELFF
TGTGCCAGCACCCCCCGGGTCGGGGAGCTGTTTTTT
>TRBV12-3/TRBV12-4|TRBJ1-5|NA|many
CASSLGTGWDQPQNF
TGTGCCAGCAGTTTGGGCACAGGGTGGGATCAGCCCCAGAATTTT
>TRBV7-9|TRBJ1-1|NA|many
CASSRTSGLGPFTEAFF
TGTGCCAGCAGCCGCACCTCAGGTCTTGGACCCTTCACTGAAGCTTTCTTT
>TRBV5-6|TRBJ1-2|NA|NA
CASRRLYGYTF
TGTGCCAGCAGAAGACTTTATGGCTACACCTTC
>TRBV15|TRBJ2-5|NA|many
CATSRQKTETQYF
TGTGCCACCAGCAGACAAAAGACAGAGACCCAGTACTTC
>TRBV12-3/TRBV12-4|TRBJ2-6|NA|many
CASILPLAGANVLTF
TGTGCCAGCATACTTCCGCTTGCAGGGGCCAACGTCCTGACTTTC
>TRBV4-2|TRBJ2-7|TRBD2|many
CASSQESPSGRTLTYEQYF
TGTGCCAGCAGCCAAGAATCCCCAAGCGGGAGGACCCTTACCTACGAGCAGTACTTC
>TRBV5-1|TRBJ2-1|NA|many
CASSLGGLNEQFF
TGCGCCAGCAGCCTCGGGGGGCTGAATGAGCAGTTCTTC
>TRBV7-8|TRBJ2-1|TRBD2|many
CASSQSGSLANEQFF
TGTGCCAGCAGCCAAAGCGGGAGCCTGGCAAATGAGCAGTTCTTC